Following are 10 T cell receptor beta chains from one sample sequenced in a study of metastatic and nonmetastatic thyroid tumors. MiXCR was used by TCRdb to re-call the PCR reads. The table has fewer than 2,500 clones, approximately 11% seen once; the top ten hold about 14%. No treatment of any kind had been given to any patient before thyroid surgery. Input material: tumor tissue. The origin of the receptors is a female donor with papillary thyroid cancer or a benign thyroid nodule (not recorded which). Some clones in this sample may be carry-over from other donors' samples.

The CDR3 DNA sequence: TGCGCCAGCAGCTTGTCCGTGGCGGCCTACGAGCAGTACTTC. Translating it yields CASSLSVAAYEQYF. The rearrangement joins TRBV5-1 to TRBJ2-7; D ambiguous. Germline V lookup: CDR1 SGHRS, CDR2 YFSETQ. This CDR3 has 14 residues. Trimming removed 1 base from V and 2 bases from J, with 10 bases in between.

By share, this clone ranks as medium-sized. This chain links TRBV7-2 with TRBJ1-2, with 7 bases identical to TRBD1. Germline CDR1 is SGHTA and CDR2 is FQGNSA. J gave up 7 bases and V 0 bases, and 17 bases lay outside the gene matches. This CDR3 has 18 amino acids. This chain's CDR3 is CASSLALGQVKGELGYTF. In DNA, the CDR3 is TGTGCCAGCAGCTTAGCGCTCGGACAGGTTAAGGGAGAACTTGGCTACACCTTC.

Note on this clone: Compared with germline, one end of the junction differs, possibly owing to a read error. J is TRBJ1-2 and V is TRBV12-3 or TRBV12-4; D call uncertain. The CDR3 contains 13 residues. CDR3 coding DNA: TGTGCCAGCAGTTTAAATCCAGCATATGGCTGCACCTTC. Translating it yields CASSLNPAYGCTF.

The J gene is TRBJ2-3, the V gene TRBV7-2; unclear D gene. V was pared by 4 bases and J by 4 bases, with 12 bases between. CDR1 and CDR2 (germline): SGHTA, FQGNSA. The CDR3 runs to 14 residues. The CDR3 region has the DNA TGTGCCAGCAGCTCCTGGGATCAGTCAGATACGCAGTATTTT. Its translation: CASSSWDQSDTQYF.

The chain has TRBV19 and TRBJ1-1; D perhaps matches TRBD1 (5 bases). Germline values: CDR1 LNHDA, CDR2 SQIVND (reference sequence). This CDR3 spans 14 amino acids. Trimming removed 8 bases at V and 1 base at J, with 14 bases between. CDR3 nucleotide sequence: TGTGCCAGTCTCCCCTGGGGGGGGAACACTGAAGCTTTCTTT. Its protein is CASLPWGGNTEAFF.

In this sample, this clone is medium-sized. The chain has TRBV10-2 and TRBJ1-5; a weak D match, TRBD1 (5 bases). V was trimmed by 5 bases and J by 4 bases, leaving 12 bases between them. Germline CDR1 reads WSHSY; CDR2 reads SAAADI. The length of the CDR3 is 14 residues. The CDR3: CASSRGVLNQPQHF. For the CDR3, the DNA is TGCGCCAGCAGTCGGGGGGTGTTAAATCAGCCCCAGCATTTT.

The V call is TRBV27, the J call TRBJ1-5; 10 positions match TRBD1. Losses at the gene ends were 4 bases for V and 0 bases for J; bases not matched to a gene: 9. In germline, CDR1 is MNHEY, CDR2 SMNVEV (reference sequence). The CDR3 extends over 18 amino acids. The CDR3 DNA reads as TGTGCCAGCAGTTCTGCGGGACAGGGGCCCCTTAGCAATCAGCCCCAGCATTTT. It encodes CASSSAGQGPLSNQPQHF.

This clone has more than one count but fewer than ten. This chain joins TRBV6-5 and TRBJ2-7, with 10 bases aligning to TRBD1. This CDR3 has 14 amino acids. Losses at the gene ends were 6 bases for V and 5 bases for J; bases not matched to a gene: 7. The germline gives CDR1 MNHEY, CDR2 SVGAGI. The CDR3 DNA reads TGTGCCAGCAGCTACGACAGGGGGCCCCACGAGCAGTACTTC. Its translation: CASSYDRGPHEQYF.

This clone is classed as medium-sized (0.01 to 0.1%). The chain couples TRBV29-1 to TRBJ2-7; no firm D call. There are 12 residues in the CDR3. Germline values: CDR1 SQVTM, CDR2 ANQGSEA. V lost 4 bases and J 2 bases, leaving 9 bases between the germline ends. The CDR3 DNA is TGCAGCGTTGGATCAGGCGCCTACGAGCAGTACTTC. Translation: CSVGSGAYEQYF.

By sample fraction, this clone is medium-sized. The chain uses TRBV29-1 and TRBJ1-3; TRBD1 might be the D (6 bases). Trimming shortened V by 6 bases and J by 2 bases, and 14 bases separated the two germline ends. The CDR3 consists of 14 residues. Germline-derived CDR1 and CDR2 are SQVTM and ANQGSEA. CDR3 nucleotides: TGCAGCGTAATCACAGGGTATCCTGGAAACACCATATATTTT. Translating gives CSVITGYPGNTIYF. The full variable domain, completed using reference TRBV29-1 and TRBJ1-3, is SAVISQKPSRDICQRGTSLTIQCQVDSQVTMMFWYRQQPGQSLTLIATANQGSEATYESGFVIDKFPISRPNLTFSTLTVSNMSPEDSSIYLCSVITGYPGNTIYFGEGSWLTVV.